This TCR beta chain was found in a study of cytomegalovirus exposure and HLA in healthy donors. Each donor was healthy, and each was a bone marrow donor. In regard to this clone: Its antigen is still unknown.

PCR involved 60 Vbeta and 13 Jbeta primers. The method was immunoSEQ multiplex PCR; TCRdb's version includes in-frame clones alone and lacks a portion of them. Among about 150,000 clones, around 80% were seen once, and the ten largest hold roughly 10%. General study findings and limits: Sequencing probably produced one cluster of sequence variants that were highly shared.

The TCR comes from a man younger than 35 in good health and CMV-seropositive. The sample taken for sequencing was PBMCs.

Here the CDR3 DNA reads TGTGCCAGCAGCCGGGGTGGGATAGGAAAACTGTTTTTT. The encoded protein is CASSRGGIGKLFF. The chain links TRBV7-6 to TRBJ1-4; unclear D gene. Trimming cost V 5 bases and J 10 bases, with 14 bases left between them. CDR3 length: 13 amino acids. Germline loops: CDR1 SGHVS, CDR2 FNYEAQ.